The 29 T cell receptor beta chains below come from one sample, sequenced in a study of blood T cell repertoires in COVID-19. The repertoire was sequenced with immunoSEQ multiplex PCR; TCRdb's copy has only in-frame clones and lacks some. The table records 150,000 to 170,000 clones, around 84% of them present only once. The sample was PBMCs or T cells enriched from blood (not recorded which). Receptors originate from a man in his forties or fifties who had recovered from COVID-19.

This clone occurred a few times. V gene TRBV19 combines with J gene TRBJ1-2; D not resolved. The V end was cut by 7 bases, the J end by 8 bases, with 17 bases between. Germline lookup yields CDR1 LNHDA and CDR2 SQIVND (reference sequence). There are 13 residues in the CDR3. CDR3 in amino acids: CASTRTLGEGYTF. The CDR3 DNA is TGTGCCAGTACCCGCACCCTTGGAGAAGGCTACACCTTC.

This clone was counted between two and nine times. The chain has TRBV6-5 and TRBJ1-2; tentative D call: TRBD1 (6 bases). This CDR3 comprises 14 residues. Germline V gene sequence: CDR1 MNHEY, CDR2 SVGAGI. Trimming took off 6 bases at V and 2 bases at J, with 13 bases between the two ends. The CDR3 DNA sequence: TGTGCCAGCAGAAATCCCCAGGGGAACTATGGCTACACCTTC. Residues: CASRNPQGNYGYTF.

The CDR3 here is CASSLVTTKNSPLHF. The CDR3 coding sequence is TGTGCCAGCAGCTTAGTAACTACAAAAAATTCACCCCTCCACTTT. V usage is TRBV7-9 and J usage is TRBJ1-6; D gene unclear. This CDR3 is 15 amino acids long. Germline V gene data show CDR1 as SEHNR and CDR2 as FQNEAQ (reference sequence). V shed 1 base and J shed 7 bases, with 11 bases lying between them.

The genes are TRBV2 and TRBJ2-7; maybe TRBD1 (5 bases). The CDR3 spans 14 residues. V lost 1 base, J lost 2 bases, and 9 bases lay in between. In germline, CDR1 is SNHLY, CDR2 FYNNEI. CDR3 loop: CASSEVETAYEQYF. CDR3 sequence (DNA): TGTGCCAGCAGTGAAGTTGAGACAGCCTACGAGCAGTACTTC. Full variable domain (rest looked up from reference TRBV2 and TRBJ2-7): EPEVTQTPSHQVTQMGQEVILRCVPISNHLYFYWYRQILGQKVEFLVSFYNNEISEKSEIFDDQFSVERPDGSNFTLKIRSTKLEDSAMYFCASSEVETAYEQYFGPGTRLTVT.

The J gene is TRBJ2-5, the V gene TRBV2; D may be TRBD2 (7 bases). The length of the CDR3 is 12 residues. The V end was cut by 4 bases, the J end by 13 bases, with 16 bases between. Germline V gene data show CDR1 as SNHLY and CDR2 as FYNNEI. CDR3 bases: TGTGCCAGCAGTGTCGGGGGGCCTCTGTTGTACTTC. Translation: CASSVGGPLLYF.

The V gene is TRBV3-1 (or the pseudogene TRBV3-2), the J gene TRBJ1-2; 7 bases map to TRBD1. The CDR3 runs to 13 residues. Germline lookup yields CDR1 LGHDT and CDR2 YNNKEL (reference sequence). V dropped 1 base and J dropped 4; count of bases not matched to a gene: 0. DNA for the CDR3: TGTGCCAGCAGCCAAGCAGGGGGCTATGGCTACACCTTC. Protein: CASSQAGGYGYTF.

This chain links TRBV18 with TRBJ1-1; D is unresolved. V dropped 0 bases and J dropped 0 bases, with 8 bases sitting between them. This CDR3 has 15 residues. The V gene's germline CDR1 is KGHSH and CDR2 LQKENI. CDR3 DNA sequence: TGTGCCAGCTCACCACCGTACGGGGTGAACACTGAAGCTTTCTTT. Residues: CASSPPYGVNTEAFF.

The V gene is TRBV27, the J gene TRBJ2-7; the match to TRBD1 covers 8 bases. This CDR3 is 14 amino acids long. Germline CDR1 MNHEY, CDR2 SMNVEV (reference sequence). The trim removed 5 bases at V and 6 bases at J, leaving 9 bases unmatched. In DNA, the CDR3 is TGTGCCAGCAGTATACAGGGGGATTTCGGCGAGCAGTACTTC. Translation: CASSIQGDFGEQYF.

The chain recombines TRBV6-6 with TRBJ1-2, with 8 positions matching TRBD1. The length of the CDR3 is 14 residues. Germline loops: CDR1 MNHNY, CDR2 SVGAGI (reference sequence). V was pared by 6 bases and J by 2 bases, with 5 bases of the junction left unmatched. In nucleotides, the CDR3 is TGTGCCAGCAGCATCGGGACAGGAAACTATGGCTACACCTTC. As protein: CASSIGTGNYGYTF.

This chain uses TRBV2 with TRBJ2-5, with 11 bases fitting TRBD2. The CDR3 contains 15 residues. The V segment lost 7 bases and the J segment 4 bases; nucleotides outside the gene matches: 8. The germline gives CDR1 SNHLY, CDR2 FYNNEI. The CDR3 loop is CASTKEGTSGETQYF. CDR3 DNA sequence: TGTGCCAGCACCAAAGAGGGGACTAGCGGAGAGACCCAGTACTTC.

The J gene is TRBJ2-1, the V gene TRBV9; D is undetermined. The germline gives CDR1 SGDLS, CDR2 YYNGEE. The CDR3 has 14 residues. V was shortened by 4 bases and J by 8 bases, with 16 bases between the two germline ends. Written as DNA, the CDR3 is TGTGCCAGCAGCCCATTCGAGGTTGCTCATGAGCAGTTCTTC. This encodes CASSPFEVAHEQFF.

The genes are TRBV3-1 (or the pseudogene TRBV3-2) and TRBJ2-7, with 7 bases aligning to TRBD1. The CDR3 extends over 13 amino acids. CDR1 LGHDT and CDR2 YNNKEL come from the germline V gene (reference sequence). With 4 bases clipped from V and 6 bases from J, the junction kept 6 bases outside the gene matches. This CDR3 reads CASSPQGGREQYF. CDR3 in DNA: TGTGCCAGCAGCCCCCAAGGGGGCCGCGAGCAGTACTTC.

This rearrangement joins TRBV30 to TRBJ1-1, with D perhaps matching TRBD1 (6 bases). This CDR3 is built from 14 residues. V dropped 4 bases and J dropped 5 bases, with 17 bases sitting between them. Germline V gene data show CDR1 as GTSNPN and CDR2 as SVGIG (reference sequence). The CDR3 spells CAWNPGQRTTEAFF. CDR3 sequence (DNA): TGTGCCTGGAACCCGGGACAACGAACAACTGAAGCTTTCTTT.

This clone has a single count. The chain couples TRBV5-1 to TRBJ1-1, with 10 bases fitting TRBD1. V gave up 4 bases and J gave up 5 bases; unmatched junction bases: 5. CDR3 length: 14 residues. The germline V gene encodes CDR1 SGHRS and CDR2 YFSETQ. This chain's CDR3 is CASSPGQGGTEAFF. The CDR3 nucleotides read TGCGCCAGCAGCCCAGGACAGGGGGGGACTGAAGCTTTCTTT.

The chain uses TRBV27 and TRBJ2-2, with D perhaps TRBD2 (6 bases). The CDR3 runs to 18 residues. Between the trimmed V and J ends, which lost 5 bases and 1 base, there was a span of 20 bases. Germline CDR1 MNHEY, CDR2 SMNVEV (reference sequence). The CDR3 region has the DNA TGTGCCAGCAGTGCCCCGCGGGGTGGCTGGCTGAACACCGGGGAGCTGTTTTTT. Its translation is CASSAPRGGWLNTGELFF.

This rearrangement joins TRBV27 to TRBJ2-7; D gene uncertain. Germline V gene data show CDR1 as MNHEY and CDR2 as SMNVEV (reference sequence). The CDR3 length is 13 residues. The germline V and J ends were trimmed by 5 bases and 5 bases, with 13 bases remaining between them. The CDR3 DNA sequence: TGTGCCAGCAGTCCCTCAGGCCCAAACGAGCAGTACTTC. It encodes CASSPSGPNEQYF.

CDR3 sequence reads: CASSEQTYNEQFF. The DNA of the CDR3 is TGTGCCAGCAGTGAACAGACCTACAATGAGCAGTTCTTC. The rearrangement uses TRBV6-1 and TRBJ2-1; D gene uncertain. The CDR3 consists of 13 residues. CDR1 MNHNS and CDR2 SASEGT come from the germline V gene. V shed 2 bases and J shed 2 bases, with 4 bases lying between them.

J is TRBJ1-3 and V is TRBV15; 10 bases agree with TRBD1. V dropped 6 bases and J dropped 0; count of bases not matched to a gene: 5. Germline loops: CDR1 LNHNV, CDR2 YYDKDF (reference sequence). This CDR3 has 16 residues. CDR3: CATSYGQGVSGNTIYF. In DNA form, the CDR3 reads TGTGCCACCAGTTACGGACAGGGGGTCTCTGGAAACACCATATATTTT. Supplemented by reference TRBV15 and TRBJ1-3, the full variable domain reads DAMVIQNPRYQVTQFGKPVTLSCSQTLNHNVMYWYQQKSSQAPKLLFHYYDKDFNNEADTPDNFQSRRPNTSFCFLDIRSPGLGDTAMYLCATSYGQGVSGNTIYFGEGSWLTVV.

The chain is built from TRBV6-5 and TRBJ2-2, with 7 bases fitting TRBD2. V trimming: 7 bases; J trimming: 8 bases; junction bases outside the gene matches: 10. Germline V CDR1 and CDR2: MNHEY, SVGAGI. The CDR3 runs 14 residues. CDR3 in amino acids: CASIATTSPGELFF. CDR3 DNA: TGTGCCAGCATCGCAACGACTAGCCCTGGGGAGCTGTTTTTT.

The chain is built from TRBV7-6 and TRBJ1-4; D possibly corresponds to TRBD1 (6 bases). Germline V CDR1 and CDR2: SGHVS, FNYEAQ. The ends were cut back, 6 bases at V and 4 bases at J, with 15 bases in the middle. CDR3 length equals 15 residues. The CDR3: CASSVTRGGNEKLFF. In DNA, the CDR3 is TGTGCCAGCAGTGTTACCAGGGGTGGTAATGAAAAACTGTTTTTT.

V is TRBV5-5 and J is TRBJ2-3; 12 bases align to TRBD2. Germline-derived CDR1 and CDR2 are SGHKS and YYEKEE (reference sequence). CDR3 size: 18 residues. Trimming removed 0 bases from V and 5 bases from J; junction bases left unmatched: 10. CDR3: CASSLVRGTSGYGDTQYF. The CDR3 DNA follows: TGTGCCAGCAGCTTGGTTCGTGGGACTAGCGGGTATGGAGATACGCAGTATTTT.

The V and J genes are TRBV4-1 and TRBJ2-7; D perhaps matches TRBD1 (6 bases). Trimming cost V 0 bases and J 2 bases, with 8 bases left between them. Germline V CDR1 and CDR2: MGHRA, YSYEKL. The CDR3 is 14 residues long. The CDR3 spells CASSQEGHTYEQYF. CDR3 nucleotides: TGCGCCAGCAGCCAAGAGGGACACACCTACGAGCAGTACTTC.

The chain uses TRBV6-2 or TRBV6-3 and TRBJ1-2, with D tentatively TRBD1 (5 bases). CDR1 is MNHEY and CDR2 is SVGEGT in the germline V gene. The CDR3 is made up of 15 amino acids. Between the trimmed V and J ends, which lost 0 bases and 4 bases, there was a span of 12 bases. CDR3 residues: CASSYSTQGGYGYTF. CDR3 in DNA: TGTGCCAGCAGTTACTCGACGCAGGGAGGCTATGGCTACACCTTC.

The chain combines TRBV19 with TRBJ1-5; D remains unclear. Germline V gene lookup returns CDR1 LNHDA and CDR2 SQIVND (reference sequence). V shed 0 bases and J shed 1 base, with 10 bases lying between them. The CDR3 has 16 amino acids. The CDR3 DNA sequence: TGTGCCAGTAGTATAGAAAAGCGGGGAAGCAATCAGCCCCAGCATTTT. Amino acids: CASSIEKRGSNQPQHF.

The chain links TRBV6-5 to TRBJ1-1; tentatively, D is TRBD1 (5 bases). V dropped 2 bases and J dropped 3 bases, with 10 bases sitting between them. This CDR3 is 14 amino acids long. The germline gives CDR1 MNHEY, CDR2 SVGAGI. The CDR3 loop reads CASSYGPGYTEAFF. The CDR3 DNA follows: TGTGCCAGCAGTTACGGGCCAGGGTACACTGAAGCTTTCTTT.

Here the CDR3 reads CAWSDRKNSPLHF. CDR3 DNA: TGTGCCTGGTCCGACAGGAAAAATTCACCCCTCCACTTT. This chain joins TRBV30 and TRBJ1-6, with a weak D call TRBD1 (6 bases). CDR3 size: 13 residues. V was clipped by 5 bases and J by 7 bases, with 12 bases between them. Germline V gene data show CDR1 as GTSNPN and CDR2 as SVGIG (reference sequence).

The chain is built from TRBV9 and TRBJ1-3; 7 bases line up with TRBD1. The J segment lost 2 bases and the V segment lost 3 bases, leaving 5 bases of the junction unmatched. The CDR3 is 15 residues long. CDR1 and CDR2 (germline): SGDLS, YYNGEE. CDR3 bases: TGTGCCAGCAGCGCGATGACAGGGCCTGGAAACACCATATATTTT. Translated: CASSAMTGPGNTIYF.

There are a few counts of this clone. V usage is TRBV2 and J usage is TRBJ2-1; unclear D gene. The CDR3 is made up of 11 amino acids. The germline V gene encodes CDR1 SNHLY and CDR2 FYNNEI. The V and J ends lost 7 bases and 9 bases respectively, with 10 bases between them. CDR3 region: CASMKSGEQFF. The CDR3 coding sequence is TGTGCCAGCATGAAATCGGGTGAGCAGTTCTTC. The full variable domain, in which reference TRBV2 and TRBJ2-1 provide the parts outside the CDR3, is EPEVTQTPSHQVTQMGQEVILRCVPISNHLYFYWYRQILGQKVEFLVSFYNNEISEKSEIFDDQFSVERPDGSNFTLKIRSTKLEDSAMYFCASMKSGEQFFGPGTRLTVL.

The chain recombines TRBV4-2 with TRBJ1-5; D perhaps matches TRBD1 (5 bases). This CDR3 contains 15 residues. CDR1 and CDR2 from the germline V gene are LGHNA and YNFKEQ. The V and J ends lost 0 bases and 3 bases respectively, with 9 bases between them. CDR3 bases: TGTGCCAGCAGCCAAGATCCAGGGAACAATCAGCCCCAGCATTTT. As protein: CASSQDPGNNQPQHF.